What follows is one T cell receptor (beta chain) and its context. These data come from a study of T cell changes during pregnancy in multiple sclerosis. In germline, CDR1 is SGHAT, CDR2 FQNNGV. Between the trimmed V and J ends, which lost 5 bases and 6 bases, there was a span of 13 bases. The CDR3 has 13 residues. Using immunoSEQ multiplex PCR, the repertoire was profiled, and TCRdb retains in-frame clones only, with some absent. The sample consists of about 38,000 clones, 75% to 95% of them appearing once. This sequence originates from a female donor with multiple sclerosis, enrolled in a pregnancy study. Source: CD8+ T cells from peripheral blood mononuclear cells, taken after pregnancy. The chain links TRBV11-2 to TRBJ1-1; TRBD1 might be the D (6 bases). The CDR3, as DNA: TGTGCCAGCAGCCCAGGGGCGTACGCTGAAGCTTTCTTT. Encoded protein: CASSPGAYAEAFF.